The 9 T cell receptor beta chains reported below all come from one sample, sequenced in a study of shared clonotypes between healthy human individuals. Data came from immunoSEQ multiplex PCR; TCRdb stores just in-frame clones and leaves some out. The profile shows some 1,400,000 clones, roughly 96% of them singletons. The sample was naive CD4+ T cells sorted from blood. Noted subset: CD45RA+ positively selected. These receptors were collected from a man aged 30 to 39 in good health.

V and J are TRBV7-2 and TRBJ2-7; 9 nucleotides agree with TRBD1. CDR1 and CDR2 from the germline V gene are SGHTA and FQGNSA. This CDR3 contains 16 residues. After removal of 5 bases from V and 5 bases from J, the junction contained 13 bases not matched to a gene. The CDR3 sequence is CASSQSRDRVPDEQYF. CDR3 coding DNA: TGTGCCAGCAGCCAAAGCCGGGACAGGGTCCCGGACGAGCAGTACTTC.

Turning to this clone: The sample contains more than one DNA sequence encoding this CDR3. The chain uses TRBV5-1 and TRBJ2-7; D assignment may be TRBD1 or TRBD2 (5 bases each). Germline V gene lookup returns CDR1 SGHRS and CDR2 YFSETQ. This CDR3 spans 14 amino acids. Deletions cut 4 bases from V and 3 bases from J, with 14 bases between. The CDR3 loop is CASSLRDRNYEQYF. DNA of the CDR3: TGCGCCAGCAGCCTACGGGACCGAAACTACGAGCAGTACTTC.

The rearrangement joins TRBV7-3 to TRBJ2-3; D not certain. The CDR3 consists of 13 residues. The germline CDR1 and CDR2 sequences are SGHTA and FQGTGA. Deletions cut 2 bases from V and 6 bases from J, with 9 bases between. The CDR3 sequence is CASSLFISDTQYF. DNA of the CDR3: TGTGCCAGCAGCTTATTCATTTCGGATACGCAGTATTTT.

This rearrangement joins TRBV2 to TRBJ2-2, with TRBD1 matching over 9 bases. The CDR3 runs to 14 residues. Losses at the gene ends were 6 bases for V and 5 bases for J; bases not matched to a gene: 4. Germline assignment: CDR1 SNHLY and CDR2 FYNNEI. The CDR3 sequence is CASSGTGLTGELFF. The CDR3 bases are TGTGCCAGCAGCGGGACAGGGTTAACCGGGGAGCTGTTTTTT.

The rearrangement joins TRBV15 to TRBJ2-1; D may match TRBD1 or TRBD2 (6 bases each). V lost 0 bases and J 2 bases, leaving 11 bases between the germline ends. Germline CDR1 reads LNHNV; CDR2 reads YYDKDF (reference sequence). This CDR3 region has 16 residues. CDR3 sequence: CATSREGGTAYNEQFF. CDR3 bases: TGTGCCACCAGCAGAGAAGGGGGGACGGCCTACAATGAGCAGTTCTTC.

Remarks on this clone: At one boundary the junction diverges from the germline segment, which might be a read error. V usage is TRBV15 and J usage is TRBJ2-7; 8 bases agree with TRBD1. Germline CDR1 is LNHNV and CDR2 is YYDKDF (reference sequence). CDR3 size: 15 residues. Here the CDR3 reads CATSRETGVTYEQYF. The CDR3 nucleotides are TGTGCCACCAGCCGAGAGACAGGGGTGACCTACGAGCAGTACTTC.

The CDR3 sequence is CASSHAVIGAFF. The CDR3 bases are TGTGCCAGCAGCCACGCGGTGATCGGGGCTTTCTTT. V is TRBV7-9 and J is TRBJ1-1; D is unclear. This CDR3 has 12 residues. The ends were cut back, 5 bases at V and 11 bases at J, with 15 bases in the middle. Germline loops: CDR1 SEHNR, CDR2 FQNEAQ (reference sequence).

The CDR3 sequence: CSAGTGLEQYF. The CDR3 DNA is TGCAGTGCAGGGACAGGGCTCGAGCAGTACTTC. The chain is built from TRBV20-1 and TRBJ2-7; TRBD1 matches 9 bases. The CDR3 runs 11 residues. The V gene end was trimmed by 6 bases and the J gene end by 6 bases; junction bases not matched to a gene: 3. Per germline, CDR1 DFQATT and CDR2 SNEGSKA (reference sequence).

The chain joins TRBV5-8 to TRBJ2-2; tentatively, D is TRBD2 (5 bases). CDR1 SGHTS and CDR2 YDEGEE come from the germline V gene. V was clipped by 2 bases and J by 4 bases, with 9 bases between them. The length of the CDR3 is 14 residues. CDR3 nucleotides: TGTGCCAGCAGCTTTCGGAGGCCCACCGGGGAGCTGTTTTTT. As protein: CASSFRRPTGELFF. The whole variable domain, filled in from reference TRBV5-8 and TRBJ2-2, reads EAGVTQSPTHLIKTRGQQATLRCSPISGHTSVYWYQQALGLGLQFLLWYDEGEERNRGNFPPRFSGRQFPNYSSELNVNALELEDSALYLCASSFRRPTGELFFGEGSRLTVL.